This T cell receptor (beta chain) was profiled in a study of human T cells and chemical hapten exposure. CDR3 size: 14 residues. V lost 3 bases, J lost 5 bases, and 13 bases lay in between. Germline assignment: CDR1 SGHRS and CDR2 YFSETQ. The time point is: healthy volunteer bleed at 2 weeks. Unseparated into fractions, whole blood served as the source from which total RNA was extracted. This clonotype came up a few times. TCRdb reanalysed the RACE reads using MiXCR and keeps one entry per CDR3 protein. Counted here are 100,000 to 150,000 distinct CDR3 sequences, 9% to 10% occurring once; the ten biggest clones make up 1.5% to 2%.

The TCR was taken from a male donor in good health. Some clones in this sample may be carry-over from other donors' samples. The V and J genes are TRBV5-1 and TRBJ2-3; no definite D call. Material: whole blood. The CDR3 sequence: CASSYLEVEDTQYF. Written as DNA, the CDR3 is TGCGCCAGCAGCTATCTCGAGGTCGAAGATACGCAGTATTTT.